Sequencing of this T cell receptor beta chain was carried out in a study of T cell responses to AZD1222 COVID-19 vaccine. Trimming took off 1 base at V and 2 bases at J, with 15 bases between the two ends. The CDR3 extends over 18 amino acids. Germline V gene data show CDR1 as SEHNR and CDR2 as FQNEAQ (reference sequence). The data were produced by immunoSEQ multiplex PCR, yet TCRdb's version contains in-frame clones alone and is incomplete. This sample has 88,000 or so clones, with roughly 90% found just once. This chain joins TRBV7-9 and TRBJ1-6, with D perhaps matching TRBD1 (5 bases). The specimen comprised peripheral blood, sampled on day 0 of AZD1222 vaccination. The source is an adult in good health. CDR3 DNA sequence: TGTGCCAGCAGCTTAGGGGACGGCGGTGGTACCTATAATTCACCCCTCCACTTT. Amino acids: CASSLGDGGGTYNSPLHF.